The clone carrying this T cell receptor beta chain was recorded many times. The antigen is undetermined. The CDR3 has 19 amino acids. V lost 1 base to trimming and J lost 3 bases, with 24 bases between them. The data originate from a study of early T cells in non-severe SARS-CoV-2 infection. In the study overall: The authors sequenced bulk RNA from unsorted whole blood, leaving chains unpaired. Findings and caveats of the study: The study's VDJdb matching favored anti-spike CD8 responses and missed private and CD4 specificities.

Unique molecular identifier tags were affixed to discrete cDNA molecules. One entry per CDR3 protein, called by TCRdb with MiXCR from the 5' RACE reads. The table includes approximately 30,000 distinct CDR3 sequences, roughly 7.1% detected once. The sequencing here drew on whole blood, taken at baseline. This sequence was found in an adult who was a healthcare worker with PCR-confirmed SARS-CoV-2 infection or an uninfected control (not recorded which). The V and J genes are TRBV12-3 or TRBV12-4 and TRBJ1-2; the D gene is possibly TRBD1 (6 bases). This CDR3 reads CASSLGFWGVQQGDYGYTF. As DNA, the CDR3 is TGTGCCAGCAGTTTAGGTTTCTGGGGCGTCCAACAGGGAGACTATGGCTACACCTTC.